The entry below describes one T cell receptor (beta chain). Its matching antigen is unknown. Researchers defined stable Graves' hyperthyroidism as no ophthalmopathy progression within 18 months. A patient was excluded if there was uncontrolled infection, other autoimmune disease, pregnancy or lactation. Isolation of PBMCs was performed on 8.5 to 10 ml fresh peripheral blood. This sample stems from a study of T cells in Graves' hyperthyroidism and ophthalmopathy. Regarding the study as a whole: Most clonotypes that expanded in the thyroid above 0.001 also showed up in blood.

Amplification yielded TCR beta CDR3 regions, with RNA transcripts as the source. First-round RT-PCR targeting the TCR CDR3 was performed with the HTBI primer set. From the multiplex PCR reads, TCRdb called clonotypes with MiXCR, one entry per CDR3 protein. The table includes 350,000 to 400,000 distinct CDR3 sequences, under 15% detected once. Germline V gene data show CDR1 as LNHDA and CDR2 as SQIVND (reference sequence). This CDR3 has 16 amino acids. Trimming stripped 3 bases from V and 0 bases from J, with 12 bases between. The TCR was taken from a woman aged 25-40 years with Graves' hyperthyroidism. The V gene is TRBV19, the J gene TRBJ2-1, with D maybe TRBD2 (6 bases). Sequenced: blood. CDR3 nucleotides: TGTGCCAGTAGTATTTTCGAGCGGGCCTCCTACAATGAGCAGTTCTTC. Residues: CASSIFERASYNEQFF.